These T cell receptor beta chains were read from a single sample in a study of blood T cell repertoires in COVID-19. Clones were sequenced by immunoSEQ multiplex PCR, and TCRdb holds only the in-frame ones, with some missing. The table includes 100,000 to 150,000 clones, about 86% detected once. Sequenced input: peripheral blood. These TCRs come from a woman in her sixties or seventies with active or convalescent COVID-19. Both conserved end residues are part of each CDR3. Fields, in order: J gene, clone size, D gene, V gene, CDR3 DNA, CDR3 protein. The D gene is left open where the match is weak. The size field is filled for only some rows; it gives once, few, many or a size class.

j_call: TRBJ2-1
clone_size: .
d_call: TRBD2
v_call: TRBV7-9
cdr3_nt: TGTGCCAGCGATCGGGGGGATTCCTACAATGAGCAGTTCTTC
cdr3_aa: CASDRGDSYNEQFF

j_call: TRBJ2-1
clone_size: .
d_call: TRBD1
v_call: TRBV10-3
cdr3_nt: TGTGCCATCAGTGAGAGGGGACAGGGGGCTGGAAATGAGCAGTTCTTC
cdr3_aa: CAISERGQGAGNEQFF

j_call: TRBJ2-3
clone_size: .
d_call: .
v_call: TRBV15
cdr3_nt: TGTGCCACCAGCAGAGATCTCGGGGATCCGGATACGCAGTATTTT
cdr3_aa: CATSRDLGDPDTQYF

j_call: TRBJ2-5
clone_size: .
d_call: .
v_call: TRBV5-4
cdr3_nt: TGTGCCAGCAGCTCACGACAGGGAGGGACCCAGTACTTC
cdr3_aa: CASSSRQGGTQYF

j_call: TRBJ1-5
clone_size: .
d_call: TRBD1
v_call: TRBV28
cdr3_nt: TGTGCCAGCAGAGGACAGGTCGGTCAGCCCCAGCATTTT
cdr3_aa: CASRGQVGQPQHF

j_call: TRBJ1-6
clone_size: .
d_call: .
v_call: TRBV5-6
cdr3_nt: TGTGCCAGCAGTAGATCAAGGGGTGGGTATAATTCACCCCTCCACTTT
cdr3_aa: CASSRSRGGYNSPLHF

j_call: TRBJ1-1
clone_size: .
d_call: .
v_call: TRBV10-3
cdr3_nt: TGTGCCATCAGTGAGTCCAGGGACACTGAAGCTTTCTTT
cdr3_aa: CAISESRDTEAFF

j_call: TRBJ2-4
clone_size: .
d_call: TRBD1
v_call: TRBV15
cdr3_nt: TGTGCCACCAGCTTAAACCACCCGGGGACAGTGAAAGGAAACATTCAGTACTTC
cdr3_aa: CATSLNHPGTVKGNIQYF

j_call: TRBJ1-1
clone_size: .
d_call: .
v_call: TRBV24-1
cdr3_nt: TGTGCCACCAGCCGAACTGGGAACACTGAAGCTTTCTTT
cdr3_aa: CATSRTGNTEAFF

j_call: TRBJ1-1
clone_size: .
d_call: .
v_call: TRBV5-4
cdr3_nt: TGTGCCAGCAGCATCCCAGGGAGGACTGAAGCTTTCTTT
cdr3_aa: CASSIPGRTEAFF

j_call: TRBJ1-1
clone_size: .
d_call: .
v_call: TRBV12-3/TRBV12-4
cdr3_nt: TGTGCCAGCAGTTTCGGTGGTTACACTGAAGCTTTCTTT
cdr3_aa: CASSFGGYTEAFF

j_call: TRBJ1-1
clone_size: .
d_call: TRBD1
v_call: TRBV19
cdr3_nt: TGTGCCAGTAGTATCCAGGGGGCCATTAACACTGAAGCTTTCTTT
cdr3_aa: CASSIQGAINTEAFF

j_call: TRBJ2-5
clone_size: .
d_call: .
v_call: TRBV7-2
cdr3_nt: TGTGCCAGCAGCTTAGGTCGGGCGGGGACAGTACAAGAGACCCAGTACTTC
cdr3_aa: CASSLGRAGTVQETQYF

j_call: TRBJ2-3
clone_size: .
d_call: TRBD2
v_call: TRBV6-5
cdr3_nt: TGTGTCAGCAGTTACGAGAGCGGGGGGGTAGCAGATACGCAGTATTTT
cdr3_aa: CVSSYESGGVADTQYF

j_call: TRBJ1-2
clone_size: .
d_call: TRBD1
v_call: TRBV7-9
cdr3_nt: TGTGCCAGCAGCTCCCCCGGGACAGACGGCTACACCTTC
cdr3_aa: CASSSPGTDGYTF

j_call: TRBJ1-5
clone_size: few
d_call: TRBD1
v_call: TRBV5-1
cdr3_nt: TGCGCCAGCAGGCAGGGGGAAGGCAATCAGCCCCAGCATTTT
cdr3_aa: CASRQGEGNQPQHF

j_call: TRBJ2-3
clone_size: .
d_call: .
v_call: TRBV6-5
cdr3_nt: TGTGCCAGCACCAAGACGATTGTGGCTCAGAGGCTGTATTTT
cdr3_aa: CASTKTIVAQRLYF

j_call: TRBJ1-1
clone_size: .
d_call: TRBD1
v_call: TRBV19
cdr3_nt: TGTGCCAGTGCCAGGGACAGTTGGAACACTGAAGCTTTCTTT
cdr3_aa: CASARDSWNTEAFF

j_call: TRBJ2-1
clone_size: .
d_call: .
v_call: TRBV30
cdr3_nt: TGTGCCTGGGACGTCAACTTGAATGAGCAGTTCTTC
cdr3_aa: CAWDVNLNEQFF

j_call: TRBJ2-1
clone_size: once
d_call: TRBD2
v_call: TRBV5-1
cdr3_nt: TGCGCCAGTGAATTAGCGGGAAACTCCTACAATGAGCAGTTCTTC
cdr3_aa: CASELAGNSYNEQFF

j_call: TRBJ1-2
clone_size: .
d_call: .
v_call: TRBV2
cdr3_nt: TGTGCCAGCAGTGAAGCGCAGTTCACAATCCCTTTACGTGGCTACACCTTC
cdr3_aa: CASSEAQFTIPLRGYTF

j_call: TRBJ2-3
clone_size: .
d_call: TRBD2
v_call: TRBV7-9
cdr3_nt: TGTGCCAGCAGCAATCGACTAGCGGGAGTCGCAGATACGCAGTATTTT
cdr3_aa: CASSNRLAGVADTQYF

j_call: TRBJ2-6
clone_size: .
d_call: .
v_call: TRBV19
cdr3_nt: TGTGCCAGTAGTATAGATGGAGGGTCGGGGGCCAACGTCCTGACTTTC
cdr3_aa: CASSIDGGSGANVLTF

j_call: TRBJ1-4
clone_size: .
d_call: .
v_call: TRBV10-3
cdr3_nt: TGTGCCATCAGTGAGTCGTGGGGGGCAACTAATGAAAAACTGTTTTTT
cdr3_aa: CAISESWGATNEKLFF

j_call: TRBJ1-5
clone_size: .
d_call: .
v_call: TRBV19
cdr3_nt: TGTGCCAGTAGGCAGCGGGGGGGCAGTCAGCCCCAGCATTTT
cdr3_aa: CASRQRGGSQPQHF

j_call: TRBJ2-2
clone_size: few
d_call: .
v_call: TRBV24-1
cdr3_nt: TGTGCCACCAGCGGCCACGGGTTTGGCACCGGGGAGCTGTTTTTT
cdr3_aa: CATSGHGFGTGELFF

j_call: TRBJ1-6
clone_size: once
d_call: .
v_call: TRBV3-1/TRBV3-2
cdr3_nt: TGTGCCAGCAGCCAATACCACAGACCCCATAATTCACCCCTCCACTTT
cdr3_aa: CASSQYHRPHNSPLHF

j_call: TRBJ2-1
clone_size: .
d_call: TRBD1
v_call: TRBV7-2
cdr3_nt: TGTGCCAGCAGCCTCCAGGGGGCAGGTTCAGTCGGGCAGTTCTTC
cdr3_aa: CASSLQGAGSVGQFF

j_call: TRBJ2-3
clone_size: .
d_call: TRBD1
v_call: TRBV5-1
cdr3_nt: TGCGCCAGCAGCCTTCAAGGGGGCCCAGATACGCAGTATTTT
cdr3_aa: CASSLQGGPDTQYF

j_call: TRBJ2-7
clone_size: .
d_call: TRBD2
v_call: TRBV5-5
cdr3_nt: TGTGCCAGCGCTCGCTCGGCTAGCGGGATCTACGAGCAGTACTTC
cdr3_aa: CASARSASGIYEQYF

j_call: TRBJ2-3
clone_size: once
d_call: TRBD2
v_call: TRBV28
cdr3_nt: TGTGCCAGCAGTTCCTCTATAGCGGGCCCCCCCACAGATACGCAGTATTTT
cdr3_aa: CASSSSIAGPPTDTQYF

j_call: TRBJ1-5
clone_size: .
d_call: .
v_call: TRBV19
cdr3_nt: TGTGCCTGTTCAGGGGCCAGCAATCAGCCCCAGCATTTT
cdr3_aa: CACSGASNQPQHF

j_call: TRBJ2-7
clone_size: .
d_call: .
v_call: TRBV18
cdr3_nt: TGTGCCAGCTCGTCGGGAGAGGGCGAGCAGTACTTC
cdr3_aa: CASSSGEGEQYF

j_call: TRBJ2-5
clone_size: .
d_call: TRBD2
v_call: TRBV5-4
cdr3_nt: TGTGCCAGCAGCTTGCGGGAGGCGGGGGAGACCCAGTACTTC
cdr3_aa: CASSLREAGETQYF

j_call: TRBJ2-1
clone_size: .
d_call: TRBD2
v_call: TRBV7-9
cdr3_nt: TGTGCCAGCAGCTGGGGACTAGCGGAAAATGAGCAGTTCTTC
cdr3_aa: CASSWGLAENEQFF

j_call: TRBJ2-3
clone_size: .
d_call: TRBD1
v_call: TRBV4-2
cdr3_nt: TGTGCCAGCAGCCAACCCTCCGGGACAGGGCGTTCGTATACGCAGTATTTT
cdr3_aa: CASSQPSGTGRSYTQYF

j_call: TRBJ1-4
clone_size: .
d_call: .
v_call: TRBV28
cdr3_nt: TGTGCCAGCAGAATCTCCGGTCTTAATGAAAAACTGTTTTTT
cdr3_aa: CASRISGLNEKLFF

j_call: TRBJ2-1
clone_size: .
d_call: TRBD2
v_call: TRBV11-2
cdr3_nt: TGTGCCAGCAGCTTATTAGTAGCGGGGGGGCTCGAGCAGTTCTTC
cdr3_aa: CASSLLVAGGLEQFF

j_call: TRBJ2-3
clone_size: .
d_call: TRBD2
v_call: TRBV9
cdr3_nt: TGTGCCAGCAGCGGACTAGCTGCGCCAGATACGCAGTATTTT
cdr3_aa: CASSGLAAPDTQYF

j_call: TRBJ1-1
clone_size: .
d_call: .
v_call: TRBV5-6
cdr3_nt: TGTGCCAGCCTTACAACAGGGTCGAACACTGAAGCTTTCTTT
cdr3_aa: CASLTTGSNTEAFF

j_call: TRBJ1-1
clone_size: .
d_call: TRBD1
v_call: TRBV29-1
cdr3_nt: TGCAGCGTTGAGGCGGACAGGGGGAACACTGAAGCTTTCTTT
cdr3_aa: CSVEADRGNTEAFF

j_call: TRBJ2-7
clone_size: .
d_call: .
v_call: TRBV6-2/TRBV6-3
cdr3_nt: TGTGCCAGCAGTTCAACTAGTTACGAGCAGTACTTC
cdr3_aa: CASSSTSYEQYF

j_call: TRBJ1-2
clone_size: once
d_call: .
v_call: TRBV19
cdr3_nt: TGTGCCAGTAGTGTTACAGGTTTTAACTATGGCTACACCTTC
cdr3_aa: CASSVTGFNYGYTF

j_call: TRBJ1-3
clone_size: .
d_call: TRBD1
v_call: TRBV10-3
cdr3_nt: TGTGCCATCAGTGAATACCGGACAGGGGGAACCTCTGGAAACACCATATATTTT
cdr3_aa: CAISEYRTGGTSGNTIYF

j_call: TRBJ2-7
clone_size: .
d_call: TRBD1
v_call: TRBV28
cdr3_nt: TGTGCCAGCAGTCCCGCCGGGACAGGGGGCAGGAACGAGCAGTACTTC
cdr3_aa: CASSPAGTGGRNEQYF

j_call: TRBJ1-6
clone_size: .
d_call: .
v_call: TRBV5-6
cdr3_nt: TGTGCCAGCAGCTCCGGACAACTGAGCTCCTATAATTCACCCCTCCACTTT
cdr3_aa: CASSSGQLSSYNSPLHF

j_call: TRBJ2-3
clone_size: .
d_call: TRBD2
v_call: TRBV25-1
cdr3_nt: TGTGCCAGCAGTACCCGACTAGCGGGGGTCACAGATACGCAGTATTTT
cdr3_aa: CASSTRLAGVTDTQYF

j_call: TRBJ2-1
clone_size: .
d_call: .
v_call: TRBV10-3
cdr3_nt: TGTGCCATCTCTCCAGGGAATCGCCCGAGTGAGCAGTTCTTC
cdr3_aa: CAISPGNRPSEQFF

j_call: TRBJ2-7
clone_size: .
d_call: .
v_call: TRBV27
cdr3_nt: TGTGCCAGCAATCCGGGAGTGGGCTCCTACGAGCAGTACTTC
cdr3_aa: CASNPGVGSYEQYF

j_call: TRBJ1-6
clone_size: .
d_call: .
v_call: TRBV6-6
cdr3_nt: TGTGCCAGCGACAGGTTTAATAATTCACCCCTCCACTTT
cdr3_aa: CASDRFNNSPLHF

j_call: TRBJ1-2
clone_size: .
d_call: .
v_call: TRBV19
cdr3_nt: TGTGCCAGTAGTATAGAGGGAGTTCGTGGCTACACCTTC
cdr3_aa: CASSIEGVRGYTF

j_call: TRBJ2-1
clone_size: .
d_call: TRBD2
v_call: TRBV3-1/TRBV3-2
cdr3_nt: TGTGCCAGCAGCCAAGTTTCGTGGCTAGCGGGGGGGACCAATGAGCAGTTCTTC
cdr3_aa: CASSQVSWLAGGTNEQFF

j_call: TRBJ2-7
clone_size: .
d_call: .
v_call: TRBV7-2
cdr3_nt: TGTGCCAGCAGCTTAGGGGGGCAGGGCCCCTACGAGCAGTACTTC
cdr3_aa: CASSLGGQGPYEQYF

j_call: TRBJ2-1
clone_size: .
d_call: TRBD2
v_call: TRBV7-9
cdr3_nt: TGTGCCAGCAGCTTAAGTGGGACTAGCGGGGTGAAGCAGTTCTTC
cdr3_aa: CASSLSGTSGVKQFF

j_call: TRBJ2-7
clone_size: .
d_call: TRBD2
v_call: TRBV6-1
cdr3_nt: TGTGCCAGCAGTGAAGCTAGCGGGAGGGGCGAGCAGTACTTC
cdr3_aa: CASSEASGRGEQYF

j_call: TRBJ1-4
clone_size: .
d_call: .
v_call: TRBV5-1
cdr3_nt: TGCGCCAGCAGCTTGGGATCCACAGGCAGTAATGAAAAACTGTTTTTT
cdr3_aa: CASSLGSTGSNEKLFF

j_call: TRBJ2-1
clone_size: .
d_call: .
v_call: TRBV7-2
cdr3_nt: TGTGCCAGCAGCTTAGTCCCCCCTTACAATGAGCAGTTCTTC
cdr3_aa: CASSLVPPYNEQFF

j_call: TRBJ2-1
clone_size: .
d_call: .
v_call: TRBV5-8
cdr3_nt: TGTGCCAGCAGCTTGGACCACAGCTCCTACAATGAGCAGTTCTTC
cdr3_aa: CASSLDHSSYNEQFF

j_call: TRBJ2-5
clone_size: .
d_call: .
v_call: TRBV11-2
cdr3_nt: TGTGCCAGCAGCTTCGGAGGAGAGACCCAGTACTTC
cdr3_aa: CASSFGGETQYF

j_call: TRBJ2-7
clone_size: .
d_call: TRBD1
v_call: TRBV7-3
cdr3_nt: TGTGCCAGCAGCCAATCCCGGGACAGGGTACAGTACTTC
cdr3_aa: CASSQSRDRVQYF